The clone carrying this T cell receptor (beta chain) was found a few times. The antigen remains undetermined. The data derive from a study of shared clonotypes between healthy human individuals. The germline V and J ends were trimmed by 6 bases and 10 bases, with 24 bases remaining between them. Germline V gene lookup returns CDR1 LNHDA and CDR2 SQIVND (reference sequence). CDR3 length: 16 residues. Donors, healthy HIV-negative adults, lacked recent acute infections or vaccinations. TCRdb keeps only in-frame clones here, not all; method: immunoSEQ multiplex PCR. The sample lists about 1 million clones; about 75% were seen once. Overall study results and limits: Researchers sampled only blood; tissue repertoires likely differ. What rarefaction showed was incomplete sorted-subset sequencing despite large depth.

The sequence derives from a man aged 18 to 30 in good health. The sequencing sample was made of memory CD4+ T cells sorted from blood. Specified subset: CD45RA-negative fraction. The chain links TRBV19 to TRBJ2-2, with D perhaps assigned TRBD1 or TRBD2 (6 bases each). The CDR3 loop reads CASSSLKGGVVAELFF. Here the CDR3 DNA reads TGTGCCAGTAGCTCCCTTAAGGGGGGAGTCGTTGCGGAGCTGTTTTTT.